Following are 27 T cell receptor beta chains from one sample sequenced in a study of blood T cell repertoires in COVID-19. Only in-frame clones appear in the TCRdb table, and some are missing; sequencing was by immunoSEQ multiplex PCR. The sample yields 150,000 to 180,000 clones, around 80% seen once. The specimen sequenced was peripheral blood. The receptor set was obtained from a man between 60 and 70 years old with acute or convalescent COVID-19.

V is TRBV24-1 and J is TRBJ1-2; no clear D. The V gene lost 2 bases and the J gene lost 4 bases, with 10 bases spanning the gap. The CDR3 runs to 14 residues. Germline CDR1 and CDR2: KGHDR and SFDVKD. The CDR3 loop reads CATSDYELSYGYTF. CDR3 sequence (DNA): TGTGCCACCAGTGATTATGAGTTAAGCTATGGCTACACCTTC.

The chain employs TRBV10-3 and TRBJ1-1, with D unresolved. With 0 bases removed from V and 5 bases from J, the gap between germline ends came to 10 bases. CDR1 is ENHRY and CDR2 is SYGVKD in the germline V gene. The CDR3 sequence is 14 residues long. The CDR3 protein is CAISESTRNTEAFF. The CDR3 DNA reads as TGTGCCATCAGTGAGTCGACTCGGAATACTGAAGCTTTCTTT.

The V call is TRBV19, the J call TRBJ2-1, with 11 bases identical to TRBD2. Per germline, CDR1 LNHDA and CDR2 SQIVND (reference sequence). V dropped 7 bases and J dropped 3; count of bases not matched to a gene: 5. The length of the CDR3 is 15 residues. The DNA for the CDR3 is TGTGCCAGTACCCTAGCGGGGGGACTCTACAATGAGCAGTTCTTC. This gives the protein CASTLAGGLYNEQFF.

This chain links TRBV30 with TRBJ2-5; 11 bases map to TRBD1. The CDR3 covers 14 residues. Germline loops: CDR1 GTSNPN, CDR2 SVGIG (reference sequence). V trimming: 3 bases; J trimming: 5 bases; junction bases outside the gene matches: 5. Written as DNA, the CDR3 is TGTGCCTGGAGCCACGGGACAGGGGGGGAGACCCAGTACTTC. This translates into CAWSHGTGGETQYF.

The chain joins TRBV18 to TRBJ2-1; 10 bases align to TRBD1. Germline CDR1 KGHSH, CDR2 LQKENI. The junction had 9 bases not matched to a gene; V was cut back by 4 bases and J by 6 bases. This CDR3 has 16 amino acids. The CDR3 loop reads CASSRGTGELGNEQFF. CDR3 bases: TGTGCCAGCTCACGAGGGACAGGGGAGTTGGGCAATGAGCAGTTCTTC.

The CDR3 region has the DNA TGTGCCAGCAGCCGTCTGGCGGTCTCCTACAATGAGCAGTTCTTC. It encodes CASSRLAVSYNEQFF. The chain uses TRBV7-2 and TRBJ2-1; D not certain. Trimming left V 5 bases short and J 0 bases short, with 11 bases between. Germline loops: CDR1 SGHTA, CDR2 FQGNSA. CDR3 size: 15 residues.

The chain recombines TRBV6-2 or TRBV6-3 with TRBJ2-4; 7 bases are shared with TRBD1. The CDR3 spans 16 residues. Trimming removed 5 bases from V and 3 bases from J; junction bases left unmatched: 10. Germline CDR1 and CDR2: MNHEY and SVGEGT. CDR3 in amino acids: CASSRHNGDSKNIQYF. The DNA of the CDR3 is TGTGCCAGCAGTAGGCACAATGGGGACAGCAAAAACATTCAGTACTTC.

The chain combines TRBV7-2 with TRBJ2-2, with a weak D call TRBD2 (6 bases). Germline V lookup: CDR1 SGHTA, CDR2 FQGNSA. V lost 7 bases, J lost 4 bases, and 19 bases lay in between. The CDR3 sequence is 16 residues long. The CDR3 loop reads CASKVVSGSSTGELFF. Written as DNA, the CDR3 is TGTGCCAGCAAGGTCGTTAGCGGATCGAGCACCGGGGAGCTGTTTTTT.

This rearrangement joins TRBV20-1 to TRBJ2-4, with 9 nucleotides matching TRBD2. In germline, CDR1 is DFQATT, CDR2 SNEGSKA (reference sequence). V shed 3 bases, J shed 5 bases, and the junction held 2 bases outside the gene matches. The CDR3 consists of 13 residues. The CDR3 nucleotides are TGCAGTGCTAGTCCTAGCGGGGAAAACATTCAGTACTTC. Protein sequence: CSASPSGENIQYF.

This clone was seen just once. V and J are TRBV6-5 and TRBJ2-7; 10 nucleotides match TRBD1. The V and J ends lost 7 bases and 6 bases, in that order; junction bases with no gene match: 6. Germline assignment: CDR1 MNHEY and CDR2 SVGAGI. The CDR3 sequence is 13 residues long. In DNA, the CDR3 is TGTGCCAGCACTGGGACAGGGGATCGCGAGCAGTACTTC. Its protein is CASTGTGDREQYF.

This clone appeared a few times. The rearrangement joins TRBV5-4 to TRBJ2-1; 9 bases agree with TRBD2. Looked up from germline, CDR1 is SGHNT and CDR2 is YYREEE (reference sequence). This CDR3 contains 16 residues. V was pared by 4 bases and J by 5 bases, with 10 bases of the junction left unmatched. The CDR3 protein is CASSIRPAGGDNEQFF. The DNA for the CDR3 is TGTGCCAGCAGCATACGACCTGCGGGGGGGGACAATGAGCAGTTCTTC. Based on the CDR3 plus reference TRBV5-4 and TRBJ2-1, the full variable domain is ETGVTQSPTHLIKTRGQQVTLRCSSQSGHNTVSWYQQALGQGPQFIFQYYREEENGRGNFPPRFSGLQFPNYSSELNVNALELDDSALYLCASSIRPAGGDNEQFFGPGTRLTVL.

There are a few counts of this clone. The chain couples TRBV11-2 to TRBJ1-3, with D possibly matching TRBD1 (5 bases). The CDR3 extends over 15 amino acids. The V gene lost 1 base and the J gene lost 5 bases, with 12 bases spanning the gap. Germline V gene lookup returns CDR1 SGHAT and CDR2 FQNNGV. This CDR3 is CASSLASGQRNTIYF. The CDR3 nucleotides read TGTGCCAGCAGCTTAGCTTCAGGACAACGAAACACCATATATTTT.

Here the CDR3 reads CSASGGLYEQYF. The DNA for the CDR3 is TGCAGTGCTAGTGGAGGGTTGTACGAGCAGTACTTC. This sequence joins TRBV20-1 and TRBJ2-7, with TRBD2 as a possible D gene (6 bases). The CDR3 sequence is 12 residues long. Looked up from germline, CDR1 is DFQATT and CDR2 is SNEGSKA (reference sequence). V lost 3 bases, J lost 4 bases, and 10 bases lay in between.

V and J are TRBV5-1 and TRBJ1-4; D gene unclear. CDR1 is SGHRS and CDR2 is YFSETQ in the germline V gene. V was shortened by 3 bases and J by 1 base, with 13 bases between the two germline ends. The CDR3 runs to 16 residues. The CDR3 nucleotides are TGCGCCAGCAGCTCCGACGGATCTAGAACTAATGAAAAACTGTTTTTT. It is translated as CASSSDGSRTNEKLFF.

The chain recombines TRBV6-1 with TRBJ1-1; possible D gene TRBD1, 5 bases. Deletions cut 1 base from V and 1 base from J, with 10 bases between. Germline lookup yields CDR1 MNHNS and CDR2 SASEGT. The CDR3 consists of 15 residues. CDR3 residues: CASSEGMGGNTEAFF. Here the CDR3 DNA reads TGTGCCAGCAGTGAAGGAATGGGGGGGAACACTGAAGCTTTCTTT.

V usage is TRBV6-2 or TRBV6-3 and J usage is TRBJ1-1; D is undetermined. The CDR3 contains 12 residues. The germline gives CDR1 MNHEY, CDR2 SVGEGT. V was shortened by 2 bases and J by 6 bases, with 7 bases between the two germline ends. CDR3 sequence: CASSYGAAEAFF. DNA for the CDR3: TGTGCCAGCAGTTACGGCGCGGCTGAAGCTTTCTTT.

The chain couples TRBV3-1 (or the pseudogene TRBV3-2) to TRBJ2-1; 11 positions match TRBD2. Germline assignment: CDR1 LGHDT and CDR2 YNNKEL (reference sequence). V gave up 3 bases and J gave up 6 bases; unmatched junction bases: 4. The CDR3 length is 15 residues. The CDR3 DNA sequence: TGTGCCAGCAGCCATACTAGCGGGAGTTCCAATGAGCAGTTCTTC. This codes for CASSHTSGSSNEQFF.

The chain joins TRBV6-2 or TRBV6-3 to TRBJ2-1; the match to TRBD2 covers 11 bases. The CDR3 is 18 residues long. Germline V lookup: CDR1 MNHEY, CDR2 SVGEGT. The J segment lost 4 bases and the V segment lost 5 bases, leaving 13 bases of the junction unmatched. CDR3 protein: CASSQRPLGTSGYNEQFF. Here the CDR3 DNA reads TGTGCCAGCAGTCAAAGACCCCTCGGGACTAGCGGTTACAATGAGCAGTTCTTC.

The J gene is TRBJ2-3, the V gene TRBV7-3; tentatively, D is TRBD2 (7 bases). V dropped 4 bases and J dropped 6 bases, with 17 bases sitting between them. Germline lookup yields CDR1 SGHTA and CDR2 FQGTGA. The CDR3 runs 15 residues. CDR3 coding DNA: TGTGCCAGCAGCTCCGGCGGGGGCCGAGGGGATACGCAGTATTTT. Amino acid sequence: CASSSGGGRGDTQYF.

V gene TRBV7-2 combines with J gene TRBJ2-3, with D maybe TRBD1 (6 bases). Germline V gene lookup returns CDR1 SGHTA and CDR2 FQGNSA. V was cut by 4 bases and J by 3 bases, with 23 bases left in between. The CDR3 has 18 amino acids. The DNA for the CDR3 is TGTGCCAGCAGCTCCAACAGACAGGCCCGGGTAGGGACAGATACGCAGTATTTT. It encodes CASSSNRQARVGTDTQYF. Using reference TRBV7-2 and TRBJ2-3 for the parts outside the CDR3, the full variable domain is GAGVSQSPSNKVTEKGKDVELRCDPISGHTALYWYRQSLGQGLEFLIYFQGNSAPDKSGLPSDRFSAERTGGSVSTLTIQRTQQEDSAVYLCASSSNRQARVGTDTQYFGPGTRLTVL.

This chain connects TRBV6-1 to TRBJ1-5, with D possibly TRBD1 on 6 matching bases. The CDR3 sequence is 15 residues long. Looked up from germline, CDR1 is MNHNS and CDR2 is SASEGT. V was clipped by 3 bases and J by 2 bases, with 11 bases between them. DNA of the CDR3: TGTGCCAGCAGTGATGGGGGCGCGGGCAATCAGCCCCAGCATTTT. Translated: CASSDGGAGNQPQHF.

The CDR3 region has the DNA TGTGCCAGTAGTATCGGCGTCAGGGTAACCGGGGAGCTGTTTTTT. Translating gives CASSIGVRVTGELFF. The chain links TRBV19 to TRBJ2-2; D is perhaps TRBD1 (5 bases). Germline CDR1 and CDR2: LNHDA and SQIVND (reference sequence). This CDR3 is built from 15 residues. V was clipped by 3 bases and J by 5 bases, with 13 bases between them.

The CDR3 DNA is TGTGCCACCAGTGACCCCGACAGGGTAAAGATGAACACTGAAGCTTTCTTT. It yields the protein CATSDPDRVKMNTEAFF. The rearrangement joins TRBV24-1 to TRBJ1-1; 7 bases map to TRBD1. Germline V gives CDR1 KGHDR, CDR2 SFDVKD. This CDR3 contains 17 residues. With V trimmed by 4 bases and J by 0 bases, 10 bases remained unmatched.

The chain combines TRBV7-8 with TRBJ2-7; tentative D call: TRBD2 (5 bases). The CDR3 contains 17 residues. V lost 3 bases and J 0 bases, leaving 18 bases between the germline ends. CDR1 is SGHVS and CDR2 is FQNEAQ in the germline V gene. The CDR3 nucleotides read TGTGCCAGCAGCTTTGTATTTGGCGGGCAGTTCTCCTACGAGCAGTACTTC. It is translated as CASSFVFGGQFSYEQYF.

The chain carries TRBV19 and TRBJ2-5; 9 bases agree with TRBD2. CDR1 and CDR2 (germline): LNHDA, SQIVND (reference sequence). Trimming cost V 4 bases and J 4 bases; bases outside gene matches: 4. The CDR3 is 14 amino acids. CDR3 DNA: TGTGCCAGTAGTAGCGGGGGGGCGGGAGAGACCCAGTACTTC. Translated: CASSSGGAGETQYF. Full variable domain (remainder filled in from reference TRBV19 and TRBJ2-5): DGGITQSPKYLFRKEGQNVTLSCEQNLNHDAMYWYRQDPGQGLRLIYYSQIVNDFQKGDIAEGYSVSREKKESFPLTVTSAQKNPTAFYLCASSSGGAGETQYFGPGTRLLVL.

The J gene is TRBJ2-7, the V gene TRBV14; tentatively, D is TRBD1 (6 bases). Germline V gene sequence: CDR1 SGHDN, CDR2 FVKESK. The V end lost 1 base, the J end lost 3 bases, and 13 bases lay between the germline ends. The CDR3 sequence is 15 residues long. In DNA form, the CDR3 reads TGTGCCAGCAGCCAAGCAGGGACACTGGTCTACGAGCAGTACTTC. This sequence encodes CASSQAGTLVYEQYF.

V is TRBV15 and J is TRBJ1-5; 7 bases map to TRBD1. The CDR3 sequence is 16 residues long. Germline CDR1 reads LNHNV; CDR2 reads YYDKDF (reference sequence). Germline trimming cut 3 bases from V and 3 bases from J; bases unmatched to any gene: 8. The CDR3 DNA follows: TGTGCCACCAGCAGCCCCACAGGGGCAGTCAATCAGCCCCAGCATTTT. It is translated as CATSSPTGAVNQPQHF.